The clone carrying this TCR beta chain has only one observation. The sample holds other DNA sequences that translate to the same CDR3. The entry originates in a study of blood T cell repertoires in COVID-19. As for the study in general: Samples of COVID-19 (acute and convalescent) were obtained from the United States, Italy and Spain. PBMCs, B-cell-depleted T cells, or T cells provided the cDNA or gDNA that made up the material.

With 3 bases removed from V and 1 base from J, the gap between germline ends came to 3 bases. CDR1 ENHRY and CDR2 SYGVKD come from the germline V gene. The CDR3 totals 12 residues. Sequencing was performed with immunoSEQ multiplex PCR; in TCRdb, only in-frame clones are kept and a portion is missing. The top ten clones hold around 2.7% of a sample with roughly 150,000 clones, just under 85% of them seen once. The clonotype was recovered from a woman over 75 with COVID-19, enrolled during active disease. Sequenced sample: peripheral blood. The chain joins TRBV10-3 to TRBJ1-1; D is ambiguous. The CDR3 loop is CAISDRNTEAFF. CDR3 nucleotides: TGTGCCATCAGTGACAGGAACACTGAAGCTTTCTTT.